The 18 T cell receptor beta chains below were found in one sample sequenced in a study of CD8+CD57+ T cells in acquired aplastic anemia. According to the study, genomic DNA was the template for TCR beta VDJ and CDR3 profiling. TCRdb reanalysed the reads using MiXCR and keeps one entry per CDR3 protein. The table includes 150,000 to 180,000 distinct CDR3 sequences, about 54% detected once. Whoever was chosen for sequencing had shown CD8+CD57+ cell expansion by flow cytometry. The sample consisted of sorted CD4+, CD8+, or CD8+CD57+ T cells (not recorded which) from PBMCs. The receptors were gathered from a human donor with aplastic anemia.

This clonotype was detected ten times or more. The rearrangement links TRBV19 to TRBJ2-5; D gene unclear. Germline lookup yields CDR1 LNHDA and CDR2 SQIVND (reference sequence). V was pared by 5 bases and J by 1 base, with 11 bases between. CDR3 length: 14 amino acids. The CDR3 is CASSGGQFQETQYF. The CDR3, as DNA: TGTGCCAGTAGTGGTGGGCAGTTCCAAGAGACCCAGTACTTC. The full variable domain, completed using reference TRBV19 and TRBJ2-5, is DGGITQSPKYLFRKEGQNVTLSCEQNLNHDAMYWYRQDPGQGLRLIYYSQIVNDFQKGDIAEGYSVSREKKESFPLTVTSAQKNPTAFYLCASSGGQFQETQYFGPGTRLLVL.

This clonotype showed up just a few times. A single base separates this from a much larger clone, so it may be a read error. The CDR3 spells CASGQGPYEQYF. CDR3 DNA sequence: TGTGCCAGCGGTCAGGGGCCCTACGAGCAGTACTTC. The genes are TRBV7-2 and TRBJ2-7, with D tentatively TRBD1 (6 bases). The germline V and J ends were trimmed by 8 bases and 2 bases, with 10 bases remaining between them. Germline V gives CDR1 SGHTA, CDR2 FQGNSA. The CDR3 consists of 12 residues.

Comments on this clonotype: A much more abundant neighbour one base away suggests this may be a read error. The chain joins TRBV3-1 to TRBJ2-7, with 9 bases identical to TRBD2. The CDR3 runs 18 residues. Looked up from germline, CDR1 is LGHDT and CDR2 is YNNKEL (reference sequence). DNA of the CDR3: TGTGCCAGCAGGCAAGAAGAGGCTAGCGGGGTGGTCCGGCGCGAGCAGTACTTC. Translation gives CASRQEEASGVVRREQYF.

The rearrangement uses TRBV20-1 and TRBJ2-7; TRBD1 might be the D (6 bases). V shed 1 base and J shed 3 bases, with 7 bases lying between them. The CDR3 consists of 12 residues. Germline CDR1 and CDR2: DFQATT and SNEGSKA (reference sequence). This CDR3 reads CSARVTGYEQYF. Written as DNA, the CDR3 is TGCAGTGCTAGAGTGACAGGCTACGAGCAGTACTTC.

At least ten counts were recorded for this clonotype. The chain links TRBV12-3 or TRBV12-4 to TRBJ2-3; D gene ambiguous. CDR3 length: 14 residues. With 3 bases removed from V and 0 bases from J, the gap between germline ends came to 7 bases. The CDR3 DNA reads TGTGCCAGCAGTTTCTTAGGGAGCACAGATACGCAGTATTTT. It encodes CASSFLGSTDTQYF.

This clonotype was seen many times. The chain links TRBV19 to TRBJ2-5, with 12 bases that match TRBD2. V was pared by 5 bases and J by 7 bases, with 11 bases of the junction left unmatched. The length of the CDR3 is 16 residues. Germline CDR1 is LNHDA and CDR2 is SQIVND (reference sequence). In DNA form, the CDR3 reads TGTGCCAGTAGTTCGAGGACTAGCGGGGACCGAGGGACCCAGTACTTC. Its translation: CASSSRTSGDRGTQYF.

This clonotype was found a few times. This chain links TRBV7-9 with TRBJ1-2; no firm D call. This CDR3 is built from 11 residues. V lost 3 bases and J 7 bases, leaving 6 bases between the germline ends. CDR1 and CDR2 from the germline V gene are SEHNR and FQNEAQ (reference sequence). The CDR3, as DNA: TGTGCCAGCAGCTTGCGGGGTGGCTACACCTTC. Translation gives CASSLRGGYTF.

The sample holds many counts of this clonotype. The CDR3 nucleotides are TGTGCCATCACGAGACATACAGGGGCTAACTATGGCTACACCTTC. This codes for CAITRHTGANYGYTF. The chain carries TRBV7-2 and TRBJ1-2; 7 nucleotides match TRBD1. J was trimmed by 0 bases and V by 10 bases; bases with no gene match: 11. Germline V gene lookup returns CDR1 SGHTA and CDR2 FQGNSA. The CDR3 consists of 15 residues.

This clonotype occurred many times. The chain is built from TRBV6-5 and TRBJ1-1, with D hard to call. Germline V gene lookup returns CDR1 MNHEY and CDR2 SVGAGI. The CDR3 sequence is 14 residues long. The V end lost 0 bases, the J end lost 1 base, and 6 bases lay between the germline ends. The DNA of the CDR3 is TGTGCCAGCAGTTACTCGTTGGGGAACACTGAAGCTTTCTTT. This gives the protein CASSYSLGNTEAFF.

CDR3 residues: CASSGQGPEAFF. DNA of the CDR3: TGTGCCAGCAGCGGACAGGGCCCTGAAGCTTTCTTT. The chain joins TRBV2 to TRBJ1-1, with TRBD1 identical over 8 bases. Germline V lookup: CDR1 SNHLY, CDR2 FYNNEI. Trimming at V came to 6 bases and at J to 6 bases, leaving 3 bases not matched to a gene. This CDR3 is built from 12 residues. The full variable domain, with the rest looked up from reference TRBV2 and TRBJ1-1, is EPEVTQTPSHQVTQMGQEVILRCVPISNHLYFYWYRQILGQKVEFLVSFYNNEISEKSEIFDDQFSVERPDGSNFTLKIRSTKLEDSAMYFCASSGQGPEAFFGQGTRLTVV.

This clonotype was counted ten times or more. In DNA form, the CDR3 reads TGTGCCAGTCGGGGGGGCATGGAGACCCAGTACTTC. Translating it yields CASRGGMETQYF. The chain recombines TRBV14 with TRBJ2-5, with 8 positions matching TRBD2. Germline values: CDR1 SGHDN, CDR2 FVKESK. The ends lost 9 bases at V and 5 bases at J; junction bases unmatched: 5. The CDR3 loop spans 12 amino acids. Supplemented by reference TRBV14 and TRBJ2-5, the full variable domain reads EAGVTQFPSHSVIEKGQTVTLRCDPISGHDNLYWYRRVMGKEIKFLLHFVKESKQDESGMPNNRFLAERTGGTYSTLKVQPAELEDSGVYFCASRGGMETQYFGPGTRLLVL.

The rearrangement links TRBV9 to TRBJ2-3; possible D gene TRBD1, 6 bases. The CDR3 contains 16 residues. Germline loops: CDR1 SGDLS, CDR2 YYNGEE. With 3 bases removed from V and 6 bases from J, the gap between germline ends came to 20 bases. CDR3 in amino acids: CASSANGQLLSDTQYF. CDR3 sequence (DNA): TGTGCCAGCAGCGCTAATGGACAGTTACTTTCCGATACGCAGTATTTT.

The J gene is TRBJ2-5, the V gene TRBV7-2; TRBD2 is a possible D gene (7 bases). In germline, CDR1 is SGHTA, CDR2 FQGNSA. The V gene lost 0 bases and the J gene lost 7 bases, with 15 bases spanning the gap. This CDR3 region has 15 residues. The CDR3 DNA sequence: TGTGCCAGCAGCTTAGCGTCGGGGGGCGATGGGACCCAGTACTTC. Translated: CASSLASGGDGTQYF.

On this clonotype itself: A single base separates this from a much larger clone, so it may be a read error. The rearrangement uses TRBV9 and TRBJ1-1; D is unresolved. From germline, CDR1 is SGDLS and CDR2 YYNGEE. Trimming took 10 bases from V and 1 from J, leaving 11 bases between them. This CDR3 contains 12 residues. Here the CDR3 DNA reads TGTGCCGGCGGCAAGTCGAACACTGAAGCTTTCTTT. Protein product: CAGGKSNTEAFF.

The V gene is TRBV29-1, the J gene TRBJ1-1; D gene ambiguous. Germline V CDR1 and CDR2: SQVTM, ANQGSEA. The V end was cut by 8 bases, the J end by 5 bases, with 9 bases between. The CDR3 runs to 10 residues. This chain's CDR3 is CSLGRTEAFF. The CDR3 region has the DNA TGCAGCCTAGGGAGGACTGAAGCTTTCTTT.

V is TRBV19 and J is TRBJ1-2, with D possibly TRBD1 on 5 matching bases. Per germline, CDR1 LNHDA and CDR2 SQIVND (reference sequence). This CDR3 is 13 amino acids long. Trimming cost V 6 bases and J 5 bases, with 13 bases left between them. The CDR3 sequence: CASSPPTAYGYTF. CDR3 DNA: TGTGCCAGTAGCCCCCCGACAGCTTATGGCTACACCTTC. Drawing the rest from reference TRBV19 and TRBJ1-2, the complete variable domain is DGGITQSPKYLFRKEGQNVTLSCEQNLNHDAMYWYRQDPGQGLRLIYYSQIVNDFQKGDIAEGYSVSREKKESFPLTVTSAQKNPTAFYLCASSPPTAYGYTFGSGTRLTVV.

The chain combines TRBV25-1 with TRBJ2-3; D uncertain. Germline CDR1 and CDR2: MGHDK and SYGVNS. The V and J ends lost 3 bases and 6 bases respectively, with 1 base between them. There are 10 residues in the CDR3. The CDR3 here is CASSEDTQYF. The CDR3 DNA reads TGTGCCAGCAGTGAGGATACGCAGTATTTT.

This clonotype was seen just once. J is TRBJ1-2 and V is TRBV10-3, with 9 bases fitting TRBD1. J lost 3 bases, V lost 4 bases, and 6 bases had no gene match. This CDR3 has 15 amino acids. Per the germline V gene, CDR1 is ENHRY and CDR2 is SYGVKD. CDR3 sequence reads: CAISATGTGHYGYTF. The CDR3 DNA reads TGTGCCATCAGTGCGACCGGGACAGGGCACTATGGCTACACCTTC.